The 26 T cell receptor beta chains given below trace back to one sample, sequenced in a study of blood T cell repertoires in COVID-19. Sequencing was performed with immunoSEQ multiplex PCR; in TCRdb, only in-frame clones are kept and a portion is missing. The sample includes 55,000 to 80,000 clones, 80% to 90% of them seen just once. The source material was peripheral blood. These receptors came from a human donor in a cohort sampled during active COVID-19.

J is TRBJ2-7 and V is TRBV9; a weak D match, TRBD2 (6 bases). Germline V gives CDR1 SGDLS, CDR2 YYNGEE. The CDR3 totals 16 residues. The V end lost 0 bases, the J end lost 0 bases, and 13 bases lay between the germline ends. In DNA, the CDR3 is TGTGCCAGCAGCGTAGCAGGTAGCGGTCCCTCCTACGAGCAGTACTTC. Protein: CASSVAGSGPSYEQYF.

Comments on this clone: The junction shows a germline mismatch at one end, possibly a read error. The chain's CDR3 is CASSSQIQEHRGAVF. In DNA form, the CDR3 reads TGTGCCAGCAGCTCCCAAATACAAGAACACCGGGGAGCTGTTTTT. The rearrangement uses TRBV7-9 and TRBJ2-2; tentative D call: TRBD2 (5 bases). Germline V gene data show CDR1 as SEHNR and CDR2 as FQNEAQ (reference sequence). The CDR3 loop spans 15 amino acids.

The chain links TRBV18 to TRBJ2-4; 9 bases fit TRBD1. This CDR3 is built from 18 residues. The J segment lost 2 bases and the V segment lost 2 bases, leaving 10 bases of the junction unmatched. Per germline, CDR1 KGHSH and CDR2 LQKENI. The CDR3 region has the DNA TGTGCCAGCTCACCATTTTCTCAGACAGGGGGAACCAAAAACATTCAGTACTTC. As protein: CASSPFSQTGGTKNIQYF.

The gene calls are TRBV2 and TRBJ1-3; no clear D. The ends were cut back, 5 bases at V and 0 bases at J, with 14 bases in the middle. The CDR3 is 16 amino acids. Germline CDR1 reads SNHLY; CDR2 reads FYNNEI. The CDR3, as DNA: TGTGCCAGCAGTTCCGTACGGTCTAGCTCTGGAAACACCATATATTTT. Its protein is CASSSVRSSSGNTIYF.

This rearrangement joins TRBV7-3 to TRBJ2-1; tentative D call: TRBD1 (6 bases). In germline, CDR1 is SGHTA, CDR2 FQGTGA. V was shortened by 5 bases and J by 1 base, with 12 bases between the two germline ends. This CDR3 comprises 15 residues. The CDR3 bases are TGTGCCAGCAGCCCCAGGGGAAAGTCCTACAATGAGCAGTTCTTC. It encodes CASSPRGKSYNEQFF.

The chain links TRBV29-1 to TRBJ1-1; 9 nucleotides line up with TRBD1. CDR1 is SQVTM, CDR2 ANQGSEA, per germline. V was clipped by 6 bases and J by 3 bases; unmatched bases: 5. The CDR3 is 13 residues long. The CDR3 here is CSVTGGLDTEAFF. As DNA, the CDR3 is TGCAGCGTCACAGGGGGCTTAGACACTGAAGCTTTCTTT.

V usage is TRBV7-2 and J usage is TRBJ1-3; tentatively, D is TRBD1 (6 bases). CDR3 size: 16 residues. Germline V gene data show CDR1 as SGHTA and CDR2 as FQGNSA. V was pared by 4 bases and J by 4 bases, with 17 bases between. This CDR3 is CASSSQTGTGGNTIYF. In DNA, the CDR3 is TGTGCCAGCAGCTCCCAAACAGGGACGGGCGGAAACACCATATATTTT.

The rearrangement links TRBV3-1 (or the pseudogene TRBV3-2) to TRBJ2-3; D may be TRBD1 (6 bases). CDR1 and CDR2 from the germline V gene are LGHDT and YNNKEL (reference sequence). V lost 4 bases to trimming and J lost 3 bases, with 14 bases between them. This CDR3 contains 15 residues. CDR3 in amino acids: CASSRSGDTTDTQYF. CDR3 DNA: TGTGCCAGCAGCCGGTCAGGGGACACTACAGATACGCAGTATTTT.

In DNA form, the CDR3 reads TGTGCCAGCAGAGGGACTAGCGGGAGGCCGGGGAATGAGCAGTTCTTC. Encoded protein: CASRGTSGRPGNEQFF. This chain connects TRBV6-6 to TRBJ2-1, with 15 nucleotides matching TRBD2. The CDR3 spans 16 residues. In germline, CDR1 is MNHNY, CDR2 SVGAGI (reference sequence). V gave up 6 bases and J gave up 7 bases; unmatched junction bases: 7.

V usage is TRBV7-2 and J usage is TRBJ2-2; 9 bases are a match to TRBD1. V shed 5 bases, J shed 6 bases, and the junction held 7 bases outside the gene matches. The length of the CDR3 is 15 residues. Germline CDR1 SGHTA, CDR2 FQGNSA. The CDR3 DNA reads TGTGCCAGCAGCCCCCAACAGGGGGCATCCGGGGAGCTGTTTTTT. It is translated as CASSPQQGASGELFF.

This chain uses TRBV7-2 with TRBJ2-5, with TRBD1 matching over 10 bases. The CDR3 is made up of 14 amino acids. From germline, CDR1 is SGHTA and CDR2 FQGNSA. V gave up 5 bases and J gave up 4 bases; unmatched junction bases: 4. In nucleotides, the CDR3 is TGTGCCAGCAGCCCGACAGGGGGCACAGAGACCCAGTACTTC. This sequence encodes CASSPTGGTETQYF.

The rearrangement links TRBV6-5 to TRBJ1-1; no reliable D call. The CDR3 is 13 amino acids. In germline, CDR1 is MNHEY, CDR2 SVGAGI. V lost 5 bases to trimming and J lost 4 bases, with 11 bases between them. CDR3 DNA sequence: TGTGCCAGCAGTCTCCGACGAGGCACTGAAGCTTTCTTT. It yields the protein CASSLRRGTEAFF.

J is TRBJ2-2 and V is TRBV6-5; D gene uncertain. The ends were cut back, 6 bases at V and 3 bases at J, with 5 bases in the middle. CDR1 is MNHEY, CDR2 SVGAGI, per germline. This CDR3 region has 12 residues. CDR3 loop: CASSRDTGELFF. The CDR3 coding sequence is TGTGCCAGCAGCCGGGACACCGGGGAGCTGTTTTTT.

The chain carries TRBV4-1 and TRBJ2-7; the D is unclear. The CDR3 covers 15 residues. CDR1 and CDR2 (germline): MGHRA, YSYEKL. V lost 0 bases and J 2 bases, leaving 11 bases between the germline ends. The CDR3 sequence is CASSQEAVGAYEQYF. The CDR3 DNA sequence: TGCGCCAGCAGCCAAGAGGCGGTCGGTGCCTACGAGCAGTACTTC.

CDR3: CASSPHRDSNYEQYF. The CDR3 DNA sequence: TGTGCCAGCAGTCCCCACCGGGACTCTAACTACGAGCAGTACTTC. The chain has TRBV28 and TRBJ2-7; maybe TRBD2 (6 bases). Germline CDR1 MDHEN, CDR2 SYDVKM. V was shortened by 5 bases and J by 3 bases, with 17 bases between the two germline ends. The CDR3 length is 15 residues.

The chain couples TRBV6-1 to TRBJ1-3, with D possibly being TRBD1 (5 bases). The germline V gene encodes CDR1 MNHNS and CDR2 SASEGT. The CDR3 spans 14 residues. Trimming took 3 bases from V and 0 from J, leaving 6 bases between them. The CDR3 nucleotides read TGTGCCAGCAGTGACAGGGACTCTGGAAACACCATATATTTT. It yields the protein CASSDRDSGNTIYF.

The chain uses TRBV19 and TRBJ1-2; D gene uncertain. The CDR3 contains 18 residues. The germline CDR1 and CDR2 sequences are LNHDA and SQIVND (reference sequence). V was shortened by 0 bases and J by 4 bases, with 21 bases between the two germline ends. The CDR3 sequence: CASSIDKRSLWSGYGYTF. CDR3 DNA: TGTGCCAGTAGTATAGATAAGCGGTCCCTTTGGAGCGGCTATGGCTACACCTTC.

The chain is built from TRBV6-2 or TRBV6-3 and TRBJ2-7, with D perhaps TRBD1 (6 bases). Germline V CDR1 and CDR2: MNHEY, SVGEGT. V was clipped by 5 bases and J by 1 base, with 15 bases between them. CDR3 length: 15 amino acids. CDR3 nucleotides: TGTGCCAGCAGTCCCTGGACAGCCGATTCCTACGAGCAGTACTTC. This sequence encodes CASSPWTADSYEQYF.

V and J are TRBV6-6 and TRBJ2-7; 9 bases are shared with TRBD1. Looked up from germline, CDR1 is MNHNY and CDR2 is SVGAGI (reference sequence). Trimming removed 7 bases from V and 3 bases from J; junction bases left unmatched: 10. CDR3 size: 15 residues. In DNA form, the CDR3 reads TGTGCCAGCATTTTTTTGGACAGGGGCAACTACGAGCAGTACTTC. Protein sequence: CASIFLDRGNYEQYF.

This clone was counted only a few times. The chain is built from TRBV9 and TRBJ2-5; D perhaps matches TRBD2 (5 bases). CDR1 is SGDLS, CDR2 YYNGEE, per germline. The CDR3 totals 14 residues. Trimming left V 3 bases short and J 2 bases short, with 11 bases between. In DNA form, the CDR3 reads TGTGCCAGCAGCGGCGGACTGGGGCAAGAGACCCAGTACTTC. Protein product: CASSGGLGQETQYF.

This chain uses TRBV18 with TRBJ1-1; 9 bases line up with TRBD1. This CDR3 is built from 16 residues. V lost 3 bases, J lost 1 base, and 6 bases stayed unmatched. Germline V CDR1 and CDR2: KGHSH, LQKENI. DNA for the CDR3: TGTGCCAGCTCACCGGGTGACAGGGGGGCGAACACTGAAGCTTTCTTT. This gives the protein CASSPGDRGANTEAFF.

The chain uses TRBV5-1 and TRBJ1-6, with 7 bases matching TRBD1. With V trimmed by 3 bases and J by 5 bases, 2 bases remained unmatched. The germline V gene has CDR1 SGHRS and CDR2 YFSETQ. This CDR3 region has 14 residues. The CDR3 DNA reads as TGCGCCAGCAGCTACGGACAGGATAATTCACCCCTCCACTTT. It yields the protein CASSYGQDNSPLHF. The full variable domain, completed using reference TRBV5-1 and TRBJ1-6, is KAGVTQTPRYLIKTRGQQVTLSCSPISGHRSVSWYQQTPGQGLQFLFEYFSETQRNKGNFPGRFSGRQFSNSRSEMNVSTLELGDSALYLCASSYGQDNSPLHFGNGTRLTVT.

This chain links TRBV7-9 with TRBJ2-2; 9 bases match TRBD2. Germline lookup yields CDR1 SEHNR and CDR2 FQNEAQ (reference sequence). The CDR3 is made up of 19 amino acids. V lost 5 bases, J lost 0 bases, and 13 bases stayed unmatched. This CDR3 reads CASSPHGSSGDANTGELFF. The CDR3 nucleotides read TGTGCCAGCAGCCCCCACGGGTCTAGCGGGGACGCGAACACCGGGGAGCTGTTTTTT.

CDR3 in DNA: TGTGCCAGCAGCTTGGGGGACAGGGGTGGCTACACCTTC. The encoded protein is CASSLGDRGGYTF. The chain recombines TRBV7-3 with TRBJ1-2; 10 nucleotides line up with TRBD1. Germline trimming cut 3 bases from V and 7 bases from J; bases unmatched to any gene: 2. Germline V CDR1 and CDR2: SGHTA, FQGTGA. The CDR3 is 13 amino acids.

The CDR3 DNA is TGTGCCAGCAGCCGAGTGGACAGGCAGAATTCACCCCTCCACTTT. Amino acids: CASSRVDRQNSPLHF. The chain recombines TRBV14 with TRBJ1-6; 7 positions agree with TRBD1. The germline CDR1 and CDR2 sequences are SGHDN and FVKESK. The CDR3 sequence is 15 residues long. V lost 4 bases, J lost 7 bases, and 7 bases stayed unmatched. Filled out from reference TRBV14 and TRBJ1-6, the complete variable domain reads EAGVTQFPSHSVIEKGQTVTLRCDPISGHDNLYWYRRVMGKEIKFLLHFVKESKQDESGMPNNRFLAERTGGTYSTLKVQPAELEDSGVYFCASSRVDRQNSPLHFGNGTRLTVT.

This clone was recorded a few times. The J gene is TRBJ1-1, the V gene TRBV28, with D unclear. Germline V lookup: CDR1 MDHEN, CDR2 SYDVKM. V gave up 2 bases and J gave up 11 bases, with 24 bases separating them. The CDR3 is 16 amino acids. CDR3 amino acids: CASSLTKMLKVPPAFF. The CDR3 DNA reads TGTGCCAGCAGTTTAACTAAAATGTTAAAAGTGCCCCCGGCTTTCTTT.